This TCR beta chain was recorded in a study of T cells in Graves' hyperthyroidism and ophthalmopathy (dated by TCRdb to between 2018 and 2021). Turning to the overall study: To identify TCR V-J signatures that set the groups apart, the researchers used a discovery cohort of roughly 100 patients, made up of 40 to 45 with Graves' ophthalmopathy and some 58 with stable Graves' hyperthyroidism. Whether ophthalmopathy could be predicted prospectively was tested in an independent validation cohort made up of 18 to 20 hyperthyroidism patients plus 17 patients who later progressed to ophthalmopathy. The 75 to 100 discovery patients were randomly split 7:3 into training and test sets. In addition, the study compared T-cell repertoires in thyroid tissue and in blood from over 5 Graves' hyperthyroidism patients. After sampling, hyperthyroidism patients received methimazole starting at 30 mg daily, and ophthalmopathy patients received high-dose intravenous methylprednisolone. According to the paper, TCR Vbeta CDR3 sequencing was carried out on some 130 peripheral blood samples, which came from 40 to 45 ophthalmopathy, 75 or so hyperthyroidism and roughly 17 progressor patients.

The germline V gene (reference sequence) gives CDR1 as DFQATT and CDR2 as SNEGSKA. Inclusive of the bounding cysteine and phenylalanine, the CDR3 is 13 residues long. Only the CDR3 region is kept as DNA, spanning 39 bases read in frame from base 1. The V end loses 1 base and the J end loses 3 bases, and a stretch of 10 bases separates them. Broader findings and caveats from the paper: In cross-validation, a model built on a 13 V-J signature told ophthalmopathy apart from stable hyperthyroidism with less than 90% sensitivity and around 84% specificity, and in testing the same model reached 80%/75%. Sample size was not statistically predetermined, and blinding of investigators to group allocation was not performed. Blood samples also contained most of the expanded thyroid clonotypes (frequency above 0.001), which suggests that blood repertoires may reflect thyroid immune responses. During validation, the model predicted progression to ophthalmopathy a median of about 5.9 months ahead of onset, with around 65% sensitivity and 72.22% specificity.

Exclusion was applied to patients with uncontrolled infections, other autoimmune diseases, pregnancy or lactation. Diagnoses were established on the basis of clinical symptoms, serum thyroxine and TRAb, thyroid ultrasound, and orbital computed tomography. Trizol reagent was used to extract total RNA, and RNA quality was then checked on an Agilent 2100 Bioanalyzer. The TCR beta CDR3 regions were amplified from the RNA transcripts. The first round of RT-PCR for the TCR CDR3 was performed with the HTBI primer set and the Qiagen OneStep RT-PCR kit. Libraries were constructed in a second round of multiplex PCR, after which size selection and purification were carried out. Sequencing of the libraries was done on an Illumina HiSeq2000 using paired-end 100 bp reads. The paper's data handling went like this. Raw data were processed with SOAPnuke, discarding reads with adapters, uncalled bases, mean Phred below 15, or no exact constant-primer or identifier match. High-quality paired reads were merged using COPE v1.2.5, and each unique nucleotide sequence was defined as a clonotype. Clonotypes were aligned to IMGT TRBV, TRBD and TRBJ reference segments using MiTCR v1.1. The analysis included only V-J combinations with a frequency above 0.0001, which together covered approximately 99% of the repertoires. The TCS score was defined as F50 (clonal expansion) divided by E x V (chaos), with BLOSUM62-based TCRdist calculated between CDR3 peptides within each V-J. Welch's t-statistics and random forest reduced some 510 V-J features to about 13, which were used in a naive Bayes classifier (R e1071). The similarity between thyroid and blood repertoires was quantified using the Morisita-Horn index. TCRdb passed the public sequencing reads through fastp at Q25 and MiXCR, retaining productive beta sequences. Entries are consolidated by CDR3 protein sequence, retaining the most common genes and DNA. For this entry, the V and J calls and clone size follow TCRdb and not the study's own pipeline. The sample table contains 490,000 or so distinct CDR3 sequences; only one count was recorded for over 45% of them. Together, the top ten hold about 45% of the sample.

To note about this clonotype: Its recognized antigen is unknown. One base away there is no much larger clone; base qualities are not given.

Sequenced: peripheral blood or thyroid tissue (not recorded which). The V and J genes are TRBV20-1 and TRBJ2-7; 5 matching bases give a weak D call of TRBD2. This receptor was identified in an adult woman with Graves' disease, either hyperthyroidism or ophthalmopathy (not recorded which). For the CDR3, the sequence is CSARVGVGYEQYF. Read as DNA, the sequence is TGCAGTGCTAGAGTCGGGGTTGGCTACGAGCAGTACTTC.